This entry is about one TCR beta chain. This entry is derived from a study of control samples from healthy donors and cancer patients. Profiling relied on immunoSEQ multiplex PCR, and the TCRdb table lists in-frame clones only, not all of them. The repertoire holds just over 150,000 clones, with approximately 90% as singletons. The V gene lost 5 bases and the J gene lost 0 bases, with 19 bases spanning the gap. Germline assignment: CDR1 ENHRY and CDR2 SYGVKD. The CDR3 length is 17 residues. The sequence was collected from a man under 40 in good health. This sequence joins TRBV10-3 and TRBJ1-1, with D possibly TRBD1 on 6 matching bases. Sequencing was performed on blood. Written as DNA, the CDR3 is TGTGCCATCAGTTCCCGCGAACATGGGGGCATGAACACTGAAGCTTTCTTT. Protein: CAISSREHGGMNTEAFF.